A single sample gave rise to the 19 T cell receptor beta chains below, sequenced in a study of blood T cell repertoires in COVID-19. Data came from immunoSEQ multiplex PCR; TCRdb stores just in-frame clones and leaves some out. This repertoire shows 470,000 or so clones, nearly 90% found once; its top ten account for approximately 2%. Sequenced input: PBMCs or T cells enriched from blood (not recorded which). Every receptor here comes from a woman in her late teens or twenties with acute COVID-19.

The chain has TRBV2 and TRBJ2-7, with a tentative D call TRBD1 (6 bases). With 4 bases removed from V and 3 bases from J, the gap between germline ends came to 10 bases. The length of the CDR3 is 13 residues. Germline CDR1 SNHLY, CDR2 FYNNEI. CDR3 nucleotides: TGTGCCAGCAGTGCGTCACAGGGCTACGAGCAGTACTTC. It translates to CASSASQGYEQYF.

The chain has TRBV5-1 and TRBJ2-5; TRBD2 agrees at 8 bases. Germline values: CDR1 SGHRS, CDR2 YFSETQ. This CDR3 is built from 14 residues. The V segment lost 6 bases and the J segment 5 bases; nucleotides outside the gene matches: 9. In nucleotides, the CDR3 is TGCGCCAGCATGGCGGGAGGAGGCCTGGAGACCCAGTACTTC. Amino acids: CASMAGGGLETQYF. Together with reference TRBV5-1 and TRBJ2-5, the CDR3 gives the full variable domain: KAGVTQTPRYLIKTRGQQVTLSCSPISGHRSVSWYQQTPGQGLQFLFEYFSETQRNKGNFPGRFSGRQFSNSRSEMNVSTLELGDSALYLCASMAGGGLETQYFGPGTRLLVL.

V is TRBV7-9 and J is TRBJ2-5; 7 nucleotides line up with TRBD2. The CDR3 has 14 residues. J gave up 5 bases and V 4 bases, and 7 bases lay outside the gene matches. Per germline, CDR1 SEHNR and CDR2 FQNEAQ (reference sequence). Here the CDR3 DNA reads TGTGCCAGCAGCTACGGGGGGATTAGGGAGACCCAGTACTTC. Its translation is CASSYGGIRETQYF.

The CDR3 is CASSVGDRWIGDEQYF. In nucleotides, the CDR3 is TGTGCCAGCAGTGTGGGGGACAGGTGGATAGGTGACGAGCAGTACTTC. The chain recombines TRBV25-1 with TRBJ2-7, with 8 bases aligning to TRBD1. The CDR3 is 16 amino acids. Germline loops: CDR1 MGHDK, CDR2 SYGVNS. Trimming cost V 4 bases and J 5 bases; bases outside gene matches: 13.

The rearrangement links TRBV5-4 to TRBJ2-3, with a possible D match to TRBD2 (6 bases). This CDR3 is 15 amino acids long. V was cut by 4 bases and J by 4 bases, with 16 bases left in between. Germline assignment: CDR1 SGHNT and CDR2 YYREEE (reference sequence). CDR3 region: CASSGGLKEADTQYF. The CDR3 DNA is TGTGCCAGCAGCGGCGGACTAAAAGAGGCAGATACGCAGTATTTT.

This clone was detected only once. The CDR3 reads CASSMDRGDQPQHF. CDR3 nucleotide sequence: TGTGCCAGTAGCATGGACAGGGGGGATCAGCCCCAGCATTTT. The chain joins TRBV19 to TRBJ1-5; 10 bases are a match to TRBD1. The CDR3 spans 14 residues. V shed 6 bases, J shed 5 bases, and the junction held 4 bases outside the gene matches. The germline CDR1 and CDR2 sequences are LNHDA and SQIVND (reference sequence).

This rearrangement joins TRBV19 to TRBJ1-2; D may be TRBD1 (6 bases). V dropped 5 bases and J dropped 3 bases, with 16 bases sitting between them. CDR1 and CDR2 (germline): LNHDA, SQIVND (reference sequence). The CDR3 is 15 amino acids. CDR3 DNA: TGTGCCAGTAGTCTCAATGCACAGGGAGACTATGGCTACACCTTC. This gives the protein CASSLNAQGDYGYTF.

This rearrangement joins TRBV4-1 to TRBJ2-2; TRBD2 matches at 14 bases. Germline assignment: CDR1 MGHRA and CDR2 YSYEKL. The V and J ends lost 6 bases and 5 bases, in that order; junction bases with no gene match: 8. The CDR3 is 17 amino acids. CDR3 loop: CASSGTSGGPGTGELFF. The DNA of the CDR3 is TGCGCCAGCAGTGGGACTAGCGGGGGCCCAGGGACCGGGGAGCTGTTTTTT.

The chain combines TRBV4-3 with TRBJ2-7; D may be TRBD1 (5 bases). Per germline, CDR1 LGHNA and CDR2 YSLEER. The CDR3 runs 13 residues. V was clipped by 1 base and J by 7 bases, with 11 bases between them. The CDR3 here is CASSQAGYGEQYF. In DNA form, the CDR3 reads TGCGCCAGCAGCCAAGCAGGGTATGGTGAGCAGTACTTC.

J is TRBJ1-2 and V is TRBV28, with a weak D call TRBD1 (6 bases). Trimming took off 4 bases at V and 1 base at J, with 10 bases between the two ends. The CDR3 has 14 amino acids. Germline CDR1 is MDHEN and CDR2 is SYDVKM. The CDR3 DNA follows: TGTGCCAGCAGTTGGACAGATATTAACTATGGCTACACCTTC. It codes for CASSWTDINYGYTF.

The chain couples TRBV12-5 to TRBJ2-7, with 7 positions matching TRBD2. Germline V gene data show CDR1 as LGHNT and CDR2 as FRNRAP. The CDR3 sequence is 13 residues long. Written as DNA, the CDR3 is TGTGCGGGGGGGTCCCCCCAGTCCTACGAGCAGTACTTC. This translates into CAGGSPQSYEQYF.

The chain links TRBV29-1 to TRBJ1-2; D uncertain. CDR3 length: 13 residues. V was cut by 7 bases and J by 2 bases, with 14 bases left in between. Germline-derived CDR1 and CDR2 are SQVTM and ANQGSEA. CDR3 amino acids: CSDAAGVNYGYTF. Written as DNA, the CDR3 is TGCAGCGACGCCGCCGGGGTAAACTATGGCTACACCTTC. The complete variable domain, with remaining parts taken from reference TRBV29-1 and TRBJ1-2, reads SAVISQKPSRDICQRGTSLTIQCQVDSQVTMMFWYRQQPGQSLTLIATANQGSEATYESGFVIDKFPISRPNLTFSTLTVSNMSPEDSSIYLCSDAAGVNYGYTFGSGTRLTVV.

In the case of this clone: The sample carries other DNA sequences with the same CDR3. This chain uses TRBV7-9 with TRBJ2-7, with TRBD2 matching 9 bases. CDR1 and CDR2 (germline): SEHNR, FQNEAQ (reference sequence). The CDR3 loop spans 15 amino acids. Unmatched junction bases numbered 1, after V lost 0 bases and J lost 1 base. Written as DNA, the CDR3 is TGTGCCAGCAGCTTAGCTAGCGGGGGTTCCTACGAGCAGTACTTC. This codes for CASSLASGGSYEQYF.

The count of this clone is one. The chain carries TRBV19 and TRBJ2-7, with 7 nucleotides matching TRBD1. Trimming took 1 base from V and 2 from J; bases not matched to a gene: 5. CDR1 and CDR2 (germline): LNHDA, SQIVND (reference sequence). The length of the CDR3 is 15 residues. CDR3 region: CASSIVTGVAYEQYF. Written as DNA, the CDR3 is TGTGCCAGTAGTATAGTAACAGGGGTTGCCTACGAGCAGTACTTC.

The chain combines TRBV10-1 with TRBJ2-7; 11 bases agree with TRBD2. With V trimmed by 6 bases and J by 4 bases, 8 bases remained unmatched. The CDR3 loop spans 15 amino acids. CDR1 is WNHNN and CDR2 is SYGVQD in the germline V gene (reference sequence). The CDR3 spells CASSATSGSQYEQYF. The CDR3 nucleotides are TGCGCCAGCAGCGCTACTAGCGGGAGTCAGTACGAGCAGTACTTC.

The chain couples TRBV5-4 to TRBJ2-7; D not certain. This CDR3 contains 12 residues. Per germline, CDR1 SGHNT and CDR2 YYREEE (reference sequence). The V end was cut by 0 bases, the J end by 5 bases, with 6 bases between. CDR3 region: CASSLEEDEQYF. The DNA of the CDR3 is TGTGCCAGCAGCTTGGAAGAGGACGAGCAGTACTTC. Looking up the rest from reference TRBV5-4 and TRBJ2-7 gives the full variable domain: ETGVTQSPTHLIKTRGQQVTLRCSSQSGHNTVSWYQQALGQGPQFIFQYYREEENGRGNFPPRFSGLQFPNYSSELNVNALELDDSALYLCASSLEEDEQYFGPGTRLTVT.

The chain has TRBV24-1 and TRBJ2-3; maybe TRBD1 (6 bases). Germline V lookup: CDR1 KGHDR, CDR2 SFDVKD. The V end lost 5 bases, the J end lost 14 bases, and 19 bases lay between the germline ends. This CDR3 spans 13 amino acids. CDR3 residues: CATSAPGTHRVYF. In DNA, the CDR3 is TGTGCCACCAGTGCTCCCGGGACACACCGGGTGTATTTT.

This clone was seen a single time. This rearrangement joins TRBV28 to TRBJ2-2; D gene unclear. The CDR3 is 12 residues long. CDR1 is MDHEN and CDR2 is SYDVKM in the germline V gene. V was cut by 2 bases and J by 10 bases, with 8 bases left in between. Here the CDR3 DNA reads TGTGCCAGCAGTTTAATTGGCACGGAGCTGTTTTTT. Translated, it gives CASSLIGTELFF.

The rearrangement joins TRBV29-1 to TRBJ1-4, with D possibly being TRBD1 (6 bases). The V and J ends lost 7 bases and 7 bases respectively, with 16 bases between them. The CDR3 consists of 13 residues. Germline-derived CDR1 and CDR2 are SQVTM and ANQGSEA. The CDR3 sequence is CSGKGEWGEKLFF. The CDR3 nucleotides read TGCAGCGGGAAGGGGGAGTGGGGTGAAAAACTGTTTTTT. The whole variable domain, filled in from reference TRBV29-1 and TRBJ1-4, reads SAVISQKPSRDICQRGTSLTIQCQVDSQVTMMFWYRQQPGQSLTLIATANQGSEATYESGFVIDKFPISRPNLTFSTLTVSNMSPEDSSIYLCSGKGEWGEKLFFGSGTQLSVL.